A selection of T cell receptor beta chains follows, all from one sample in a study of blood T cells in healthy people across ages. In TCRdb, the 5' RACE reads were re-called with MiXCR into one record per CDR3 protein. The data show about 1.8 million distinct CDR3 sequences, approximately 50% seen once. Sequenced material: blood. The source is a woman aged 40 to 50 in good health. CDR3s include the opening cysteine and the closing phenylalanine or tryptophan.

TRBV20-1,CSAPRTGDAGANVLTF
TRBV15,CATSKRTGLNQPQHF
TRBV20-1,CSAGDSGGSYNEQFF
TRBV5-1,CASSSTPPPVEQFF
TRBV6-2/TRBV6-3,CASGRYRDVLTEAFF
TRBV18,CASSLRQGLINQPQHF
TRBV6-6,CANSITGGNSPLHF
TRBV7-9,CASSTQRGTESEQFF
TRBV20-1,CSAKPLAGGFLTYEQYF
TRBV5-6,CASSQTGQGVIYTF
TRBV6-5,CASSYQMWSDYGYTF
TRBV6-4,CASRTAGGHIPDTQYF
TRBV6-2/TRBV6-3,CASSSTLEGPPLHF
TRBV29-1,CSVVRGAVEQYF
TRBV12-3/TRBV12-4,CASSSSTTRGETQYF
TRBV4-3,CASSQYGIRPNEQFF
TRBV3-1,CASSLRTSGRPFNEQFF
TRBV20-1,CSARVSSYNSPLHF
TRBV7-2,CASSVRDGSSYNEQFF
TRBV29-1,CSVSRTTASTDTQYF
TRBV27,CASSPQGLVRKTQYF
TRBV5-1,CASSSGGFPSGANVLTF
TRBV20-1,CSAKTSGGDIKQETQYF
TRBV6-6,CASSYSGTGGTQYF
TRBV11-2,CASSPWGTGDQETQYF